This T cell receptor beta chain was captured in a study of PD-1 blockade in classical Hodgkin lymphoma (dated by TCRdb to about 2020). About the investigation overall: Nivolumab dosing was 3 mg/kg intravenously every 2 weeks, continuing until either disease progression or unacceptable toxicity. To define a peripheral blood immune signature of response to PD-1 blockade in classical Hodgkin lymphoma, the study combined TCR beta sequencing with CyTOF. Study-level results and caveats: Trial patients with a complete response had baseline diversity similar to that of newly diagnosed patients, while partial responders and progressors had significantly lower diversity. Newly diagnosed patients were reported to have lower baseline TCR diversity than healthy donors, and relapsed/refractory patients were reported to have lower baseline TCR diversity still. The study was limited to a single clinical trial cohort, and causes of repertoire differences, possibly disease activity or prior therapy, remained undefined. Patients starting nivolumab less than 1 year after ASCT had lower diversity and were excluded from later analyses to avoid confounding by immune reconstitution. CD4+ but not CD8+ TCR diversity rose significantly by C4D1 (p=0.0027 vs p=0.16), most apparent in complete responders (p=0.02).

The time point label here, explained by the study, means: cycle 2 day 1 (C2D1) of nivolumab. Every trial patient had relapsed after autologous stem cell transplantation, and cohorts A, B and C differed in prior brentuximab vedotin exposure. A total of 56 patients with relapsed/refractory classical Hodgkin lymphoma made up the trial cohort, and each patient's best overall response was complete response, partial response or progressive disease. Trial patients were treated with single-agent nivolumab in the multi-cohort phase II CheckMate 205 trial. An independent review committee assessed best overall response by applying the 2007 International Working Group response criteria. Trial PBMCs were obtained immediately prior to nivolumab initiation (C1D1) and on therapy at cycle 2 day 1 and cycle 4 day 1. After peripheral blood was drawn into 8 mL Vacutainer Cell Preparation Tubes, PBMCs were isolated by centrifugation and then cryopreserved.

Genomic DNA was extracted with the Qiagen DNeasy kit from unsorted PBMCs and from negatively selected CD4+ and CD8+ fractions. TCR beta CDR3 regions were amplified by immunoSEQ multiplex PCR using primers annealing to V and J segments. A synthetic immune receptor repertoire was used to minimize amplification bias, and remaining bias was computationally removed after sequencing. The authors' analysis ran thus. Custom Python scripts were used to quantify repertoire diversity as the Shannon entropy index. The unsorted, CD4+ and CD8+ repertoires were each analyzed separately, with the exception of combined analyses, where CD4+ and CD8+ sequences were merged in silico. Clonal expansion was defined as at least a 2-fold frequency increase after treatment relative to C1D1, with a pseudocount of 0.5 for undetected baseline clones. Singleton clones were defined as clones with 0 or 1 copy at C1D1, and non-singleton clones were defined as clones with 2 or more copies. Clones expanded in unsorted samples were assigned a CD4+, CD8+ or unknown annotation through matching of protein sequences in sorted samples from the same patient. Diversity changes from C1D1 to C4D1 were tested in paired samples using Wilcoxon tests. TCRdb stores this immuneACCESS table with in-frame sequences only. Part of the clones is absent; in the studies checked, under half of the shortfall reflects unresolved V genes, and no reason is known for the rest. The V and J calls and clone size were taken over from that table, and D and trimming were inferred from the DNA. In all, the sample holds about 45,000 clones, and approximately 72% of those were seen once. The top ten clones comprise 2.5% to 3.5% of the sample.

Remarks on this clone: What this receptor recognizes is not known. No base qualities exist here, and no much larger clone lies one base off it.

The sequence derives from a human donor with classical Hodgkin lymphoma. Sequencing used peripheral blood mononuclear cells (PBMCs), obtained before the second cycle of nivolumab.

The nucleotides are TGTGCCAGCAGTTTTGGGACGGCCTACGAGCAGTACTTC. Its translation is CASSFGTAYEQYF. The chain was built from TRBV27 and TRBJ2-7; the D gene is tentatively TRBD1 or TRBD2, each matching 5 bases. The CDR3, from cysteine to phenylalanine, totals 13 residues. The CDR3 DNA has 39 bases and is translated from base 1. V sheds 3 bases and J sheds 2 bases, leaving 8 bases between their ends. From a lookup of the germline V gene (reference sequence), CDR1 and CDR2 are MNHEY and SMNVEV.